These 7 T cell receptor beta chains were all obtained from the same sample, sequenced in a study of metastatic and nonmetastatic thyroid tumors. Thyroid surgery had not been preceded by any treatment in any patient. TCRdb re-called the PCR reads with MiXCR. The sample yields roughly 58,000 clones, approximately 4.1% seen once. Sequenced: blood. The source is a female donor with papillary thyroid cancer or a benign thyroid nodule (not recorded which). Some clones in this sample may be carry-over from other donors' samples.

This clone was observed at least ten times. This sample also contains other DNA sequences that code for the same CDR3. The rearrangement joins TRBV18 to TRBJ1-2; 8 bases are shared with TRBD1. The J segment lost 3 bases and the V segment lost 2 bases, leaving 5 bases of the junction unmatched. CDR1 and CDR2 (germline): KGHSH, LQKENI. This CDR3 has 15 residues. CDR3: CASSPTGTGDYGYTF. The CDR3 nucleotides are TGTGCCAGCTCACCAACTGGGACAGGAGACTATGGCTACACCTTC.

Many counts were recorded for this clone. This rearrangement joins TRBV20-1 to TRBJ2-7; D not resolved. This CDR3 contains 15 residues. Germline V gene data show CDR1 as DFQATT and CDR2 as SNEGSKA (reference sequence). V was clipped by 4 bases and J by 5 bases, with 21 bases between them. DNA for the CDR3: TGCAGTGCTACCTCCGGCCGGCGACAAATCAACGAGCAGTACTTC. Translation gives CSATSGRRQINEQYF.

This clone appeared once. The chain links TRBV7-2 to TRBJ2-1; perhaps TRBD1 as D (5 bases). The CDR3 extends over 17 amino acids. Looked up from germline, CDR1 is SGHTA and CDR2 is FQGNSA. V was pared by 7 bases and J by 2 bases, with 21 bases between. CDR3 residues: CASNLPRDSVTYNEQFF. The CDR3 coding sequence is TGTGCCAGCAACTTGCCCAGAGACAGCGTAACCTACAATGAGCAGTTCTTC.

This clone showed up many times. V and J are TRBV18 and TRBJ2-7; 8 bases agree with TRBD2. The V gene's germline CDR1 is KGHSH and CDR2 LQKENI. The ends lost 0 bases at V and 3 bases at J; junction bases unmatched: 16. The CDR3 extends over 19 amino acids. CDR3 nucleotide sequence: TGTGCCAGCTCACCACCCCGGGGTTCTAGCGGGCCCGCTTTCTACGAGCAGTACTTC. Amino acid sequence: CASSPPRGSSGPAFYEQYF.

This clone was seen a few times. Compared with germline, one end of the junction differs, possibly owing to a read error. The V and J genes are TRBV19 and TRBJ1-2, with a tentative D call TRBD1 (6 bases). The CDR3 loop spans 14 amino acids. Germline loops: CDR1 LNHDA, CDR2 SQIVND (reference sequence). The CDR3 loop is CASRKFGGLYVYTF. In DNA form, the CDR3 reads TGTGCCAGTAGGAAGTTTGGGGGCCTCTATGTCTACACCTTC.

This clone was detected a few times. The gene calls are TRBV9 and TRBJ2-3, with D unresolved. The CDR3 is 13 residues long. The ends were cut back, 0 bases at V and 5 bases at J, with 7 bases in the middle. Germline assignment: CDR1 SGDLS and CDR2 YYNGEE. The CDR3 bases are TGTGCCAGCAGCGTAGCTATGGAAGATACGCAGTATTTT. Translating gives CASSVAMEDTQYF.

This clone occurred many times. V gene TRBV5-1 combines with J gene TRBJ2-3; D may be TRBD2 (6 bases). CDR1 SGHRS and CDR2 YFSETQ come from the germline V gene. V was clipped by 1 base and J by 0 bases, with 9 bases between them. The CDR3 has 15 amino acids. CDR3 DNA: TGCGCCAGCAGCTTGTTTAGCGGTAGCACAGATACGCAGTATTTT. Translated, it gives CASSLFSGSTDTQYF.